The clone carrying this TCR beta chain was seen more than once but under ten times. Its antigen is as yet unknown. These data belong to a study of beta chain features in type 1 diabetes. Study observations and caveats: Patients with Type 1 diabetes showed moderately but significantly shorter TCRB CDR3s in all four CD4+ subsets.

Trimming pared 7 bases from V and 4 bases from J, leaving 11 bases between. The CDR3 is made up of 13 amino acids. Germline V lookup: CDR1 SNHLY, CDR2 FYNNEI. cDNA synthesis used the whole RNA isolate, giving expressed TCRB sequences. Measured with immunoSEQ multiplex PCR; TCRdb has only the in-frame clones, and not every one. This table has 600,000 to 700,000 clones, around 12% appearing once. Sequences were obtained from naive CD4+ T cells from blood. The chain recombines TRBV2 with TRBJ2-1; D unresolved. The clonotype comes from a man younger than 45 with type 1 diabetes. CDR3 protein: CASTEGSYNEQFF. As DNA, the CDR3 is TGTGCCAGCACCGAAGGCTCTTACAATGAGCAGTTCTTC. Together with reference TRBV2 and TRBJ2-1, the CDR3 gives the full variable domain: EPEVTQTPSHQVTQMGQEVILRCVPISNHLYFYWYRQILGQKVEFLVSFYNNEISEKSEIFDDQFSVERPDGSNFTLKIRSTKLEDSAMYFCASTEGSYNEQFFGPGTRLTVL.